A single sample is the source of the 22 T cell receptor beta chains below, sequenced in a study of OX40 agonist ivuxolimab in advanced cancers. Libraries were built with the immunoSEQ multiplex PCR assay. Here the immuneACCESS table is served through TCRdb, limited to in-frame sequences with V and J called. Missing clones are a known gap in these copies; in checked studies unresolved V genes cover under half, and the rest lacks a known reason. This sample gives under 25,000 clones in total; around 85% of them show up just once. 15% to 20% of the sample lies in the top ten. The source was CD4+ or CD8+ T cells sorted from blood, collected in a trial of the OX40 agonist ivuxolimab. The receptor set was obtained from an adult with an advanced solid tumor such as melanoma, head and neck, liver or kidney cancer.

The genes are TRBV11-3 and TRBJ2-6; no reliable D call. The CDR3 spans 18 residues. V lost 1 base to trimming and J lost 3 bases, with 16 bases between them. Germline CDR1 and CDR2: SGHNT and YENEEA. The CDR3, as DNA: TGTGCCAGCAGCTTAGTTGTACAGAGCTTAAGTGGGGCCAACGTCCTGACTTTC. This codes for CASSLVVQSLSGANVLTF.

The CDR3 reads CASSPRQGENTEAFF. DNA of the CDR3: TGTGCCAGCTCACCCCGACAGGGTGAGAACACTGAAGCTTTCTTT. The rearrangement joins TRBV18 to TRBJ1-1; 7 bases line up with TRBD1. With V trimmed by 3 bases and J by 1 base, 5 bases remained unmatched. The CDR3 consists of 15 residues. The germline CDR1 and CDR2 sequences are KGHSH and LQKENI. The variable domain in full, completed from reference TRBV18 and TRBJ1-1, reads NAGVMQNPRHLVRRRGQEARLRCSPMKGHSHVYWYRQLPEEGLKFMVYLQKENIIDESGMPKERFSAEFPKEGPSILRIQQVVRGDSAAYFCASSPRQGENTEAFFGQGTRLTVV.

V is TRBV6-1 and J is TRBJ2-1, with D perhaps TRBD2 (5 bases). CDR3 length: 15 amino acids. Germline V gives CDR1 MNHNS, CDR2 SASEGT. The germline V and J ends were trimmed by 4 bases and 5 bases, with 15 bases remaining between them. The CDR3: CASSVRGLSHNEQFF. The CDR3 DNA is TGTGCCAGCAGTGTTCGCGGGCTATCGCACAATGAGCAGTTCTTC.

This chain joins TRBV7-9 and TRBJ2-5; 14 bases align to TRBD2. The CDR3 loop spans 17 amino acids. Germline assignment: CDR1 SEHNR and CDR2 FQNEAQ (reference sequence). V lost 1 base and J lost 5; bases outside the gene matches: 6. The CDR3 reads CASSLGLAGGPWETQYF. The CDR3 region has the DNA TGTGCCAGCAGCTTAGGACTAGCGGGAGGGCCGTGGGAGACCCAGTACTTC.

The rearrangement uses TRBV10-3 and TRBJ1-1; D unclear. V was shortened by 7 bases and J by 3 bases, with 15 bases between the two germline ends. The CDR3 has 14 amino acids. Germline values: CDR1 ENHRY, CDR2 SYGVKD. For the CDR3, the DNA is TGTGCCATCACCCCGGATTGGAGGGACACTGAAGCTTTCTTT. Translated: CAITPDWRDTEAFF.

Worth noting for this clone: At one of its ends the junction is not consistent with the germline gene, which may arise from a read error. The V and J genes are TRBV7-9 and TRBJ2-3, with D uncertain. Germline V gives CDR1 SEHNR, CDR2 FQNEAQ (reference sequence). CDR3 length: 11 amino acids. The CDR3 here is CASSSLDTRYF. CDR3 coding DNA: TGTGCCAGCAGCTCCTTAGATACGCGGTATTTT.

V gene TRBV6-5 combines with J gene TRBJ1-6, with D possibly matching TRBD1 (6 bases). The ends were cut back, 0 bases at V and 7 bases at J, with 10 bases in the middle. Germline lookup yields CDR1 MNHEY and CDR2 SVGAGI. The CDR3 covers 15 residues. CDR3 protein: CASSYSGTLNSPLHF. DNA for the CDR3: TGTGCCAGCAGTTACTCCGGGACACTAAATTCACCCCTCCACTTT.

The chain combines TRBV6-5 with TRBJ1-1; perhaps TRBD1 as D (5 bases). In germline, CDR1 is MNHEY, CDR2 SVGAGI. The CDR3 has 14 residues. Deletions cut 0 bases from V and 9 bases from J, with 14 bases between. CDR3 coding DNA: TGTGCCAGCAGTTACTCGCTAGGGGTTAGGAAAGCTTTCTTT. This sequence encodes CASSYSLGVRKAFF.

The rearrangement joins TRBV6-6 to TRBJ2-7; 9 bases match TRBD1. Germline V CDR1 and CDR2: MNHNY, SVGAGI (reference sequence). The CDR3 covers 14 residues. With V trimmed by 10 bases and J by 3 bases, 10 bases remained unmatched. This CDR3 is CATQTGGSFYEQYF. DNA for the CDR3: TGTGCCACCCAAACAGGGGGCTCTTTCTACGAGCAGTACTTC.

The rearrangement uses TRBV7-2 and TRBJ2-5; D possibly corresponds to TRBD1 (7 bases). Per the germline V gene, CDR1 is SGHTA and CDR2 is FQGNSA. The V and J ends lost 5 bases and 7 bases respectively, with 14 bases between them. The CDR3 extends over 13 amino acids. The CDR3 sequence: CASSNRQGGTQYF. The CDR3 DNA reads TGTGCCAGCAGCAACAGACAGGGAGGGACCCAGTACTTC.

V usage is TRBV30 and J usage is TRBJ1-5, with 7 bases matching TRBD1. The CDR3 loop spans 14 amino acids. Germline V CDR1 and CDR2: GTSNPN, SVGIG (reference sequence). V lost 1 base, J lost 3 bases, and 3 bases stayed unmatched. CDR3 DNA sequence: TGTGCCTGGAGTGGGGACAGAAACAATCAGCCCCAGCATTTT. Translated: CAWSGDRNNQPQHF.

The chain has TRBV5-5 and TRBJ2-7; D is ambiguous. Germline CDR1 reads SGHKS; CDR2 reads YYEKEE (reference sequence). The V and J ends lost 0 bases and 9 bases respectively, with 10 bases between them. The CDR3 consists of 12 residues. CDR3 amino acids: CASSLGQTGQYF. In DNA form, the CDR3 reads TGTGCCAGCAGCTTGGGACAAACGGGGCAGTACTTC.

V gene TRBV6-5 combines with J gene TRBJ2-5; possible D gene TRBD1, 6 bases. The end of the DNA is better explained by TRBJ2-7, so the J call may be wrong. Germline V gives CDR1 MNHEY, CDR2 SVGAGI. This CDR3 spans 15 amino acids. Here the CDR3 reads CASSPAFTGLYEQYF. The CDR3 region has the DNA TGTGCCAGCAGCCCCGCCTTTACAGGGCTCTACGAGCAGTACTTC.

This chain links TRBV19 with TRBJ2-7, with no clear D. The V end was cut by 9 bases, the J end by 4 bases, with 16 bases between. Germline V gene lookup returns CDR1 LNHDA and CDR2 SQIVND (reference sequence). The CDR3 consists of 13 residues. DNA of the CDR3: TGTGCCAGCCAGGTTCGGCCTGAGTACGAGCAGTACTTC. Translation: CASQVRPEYEQYF. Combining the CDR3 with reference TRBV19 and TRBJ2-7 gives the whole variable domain DGGITQSPKYLFRKEGQNVTLSCEQNLNHDAMYWYRQDPGQGLRLIYYSQIVNDFQKGDIAEGYSVSREKKESFPLTVTSAQKNPTAFYLCASQVRPEYEQYFGPGTRLTVT.

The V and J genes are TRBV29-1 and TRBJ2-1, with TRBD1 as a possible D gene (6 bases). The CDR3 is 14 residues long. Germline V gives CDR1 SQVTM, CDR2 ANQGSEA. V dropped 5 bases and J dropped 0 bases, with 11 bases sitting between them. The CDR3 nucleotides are TGCAGCGTTAGACAGGATAGCTCCTACAATGAGCAGTTCTTC. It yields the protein CSVRQDSSYNEQFF.

The CDR3 DNA is TGTGCCAGCAGCATACTCACGGGGGGCTATGGCTACACCTTC. Its protein product is CASSILTGGYGYTF. The gene calls are TRBV2 and TRBJ1-2; possibly TRBD1 for D (5 bases). The CDR3 covers 14 residues. V dropped 6 bases and J dropped 4 bases, with 15 bases sitting between them. Germline V gene data show CDR1 as SNHLY and CDR2 as FYNNEI.

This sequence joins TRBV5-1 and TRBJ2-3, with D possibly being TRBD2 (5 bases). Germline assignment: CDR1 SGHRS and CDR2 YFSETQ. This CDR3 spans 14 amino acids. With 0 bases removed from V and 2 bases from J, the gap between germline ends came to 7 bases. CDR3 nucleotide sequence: TGCGCCAGCAGCTTGGCCGGGGACACAGATACGCAGTATTTT. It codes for CASSLAGDTDTQYF.

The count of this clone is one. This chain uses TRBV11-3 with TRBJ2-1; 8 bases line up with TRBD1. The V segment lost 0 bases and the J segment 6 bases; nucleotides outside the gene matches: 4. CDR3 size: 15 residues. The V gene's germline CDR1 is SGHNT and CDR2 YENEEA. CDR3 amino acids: CASSLDNTGGNEQFF. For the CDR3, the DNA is TGTGCCAGCAGCTTAGACAATACAGGGGGCAATGAGCAGTTCTTC. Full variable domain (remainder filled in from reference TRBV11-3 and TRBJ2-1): EAGVVQSPRYKIIEKKQPVAFWCNPISGHNTLYWYLQNLGQGPELLIRYENEEAVDDSQLPKDRFSAERLKGVDSTLKIQPAELGDSAVYLCASSLDNTGGNEQFFGPGTRLTVL.

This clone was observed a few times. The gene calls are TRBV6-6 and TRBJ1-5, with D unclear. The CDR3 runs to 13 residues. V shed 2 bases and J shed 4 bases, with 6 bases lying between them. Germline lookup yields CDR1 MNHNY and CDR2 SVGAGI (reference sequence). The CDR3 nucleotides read TGTGCCAGCAGTTACCCAAGAAATCAGCCCCAGCATTTT. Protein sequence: CASSYPRNQPQHF.

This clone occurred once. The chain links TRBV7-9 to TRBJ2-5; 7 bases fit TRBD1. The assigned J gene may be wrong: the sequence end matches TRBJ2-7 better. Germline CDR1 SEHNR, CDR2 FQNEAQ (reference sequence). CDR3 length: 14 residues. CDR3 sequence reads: CASSHRDRDYEQYF. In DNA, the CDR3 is TGTGCCAGCAGTCACCGGGACAGAGACTACGAGCAGTACTTC.

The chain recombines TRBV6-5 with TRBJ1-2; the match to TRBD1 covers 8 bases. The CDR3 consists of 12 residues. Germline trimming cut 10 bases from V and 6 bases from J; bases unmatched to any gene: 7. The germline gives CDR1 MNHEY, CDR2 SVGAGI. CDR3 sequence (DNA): TGTGCCACACAGGGGGGGGTCAATGGCTACACCTTC. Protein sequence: CATQGGVNGYTF.

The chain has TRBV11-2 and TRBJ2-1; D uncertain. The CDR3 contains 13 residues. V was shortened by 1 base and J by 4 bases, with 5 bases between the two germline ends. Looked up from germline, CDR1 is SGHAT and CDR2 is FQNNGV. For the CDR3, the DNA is TGTGCCAGCAGCTTAGGAGGATACAATGAGCAGTTCTTC. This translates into CASSLGGYNEQFF.